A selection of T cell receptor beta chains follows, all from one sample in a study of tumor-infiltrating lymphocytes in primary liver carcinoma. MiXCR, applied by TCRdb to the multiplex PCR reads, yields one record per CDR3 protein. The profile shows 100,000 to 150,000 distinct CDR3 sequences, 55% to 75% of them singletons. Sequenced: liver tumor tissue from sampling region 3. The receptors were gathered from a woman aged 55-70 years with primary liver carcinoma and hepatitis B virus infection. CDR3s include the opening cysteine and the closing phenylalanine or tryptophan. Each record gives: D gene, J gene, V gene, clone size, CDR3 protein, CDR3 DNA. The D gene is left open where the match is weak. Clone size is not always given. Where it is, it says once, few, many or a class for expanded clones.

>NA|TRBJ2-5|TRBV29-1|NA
CSVYRHETQYF
TGCAGCGTTTACAGGCACGAGACCCAGTACTTC
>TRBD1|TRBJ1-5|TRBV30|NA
CAWDRGRGQPQHF
TGTGCCTGGGACAGGGGAAGGGGTCAGCCCCAGCATTTT
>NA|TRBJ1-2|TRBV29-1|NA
CSVDPQTGLVSYGYTF
TGTAGCGTTGATCCGCAGACAGGACTCGTCTCCTATGGCTACACCTTC
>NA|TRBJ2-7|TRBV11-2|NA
CANSQGGRQYF
TGTGCCAACAGCCAAGGGGGGCGGCAGTACTTC
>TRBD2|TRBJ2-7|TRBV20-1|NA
CSAKIGTSDYEQYF
TGCAGTGCTAAAATTGGGACTAGCGATTACGAGCAGTACTTC
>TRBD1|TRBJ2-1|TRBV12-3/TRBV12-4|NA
CVSSFGQEAKNEQFF
TGTGTCAGCAGTTTTGGACAGGAGGCTAAGAATGAGCAGTTCTTC
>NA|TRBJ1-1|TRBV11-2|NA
CASSFRCDKDTEAFF
TGTGCCAGCAGCTTCCGCTGTGACAAGGATACTGAAGCTTTCTTT
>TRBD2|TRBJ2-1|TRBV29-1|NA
CSVEDHGTSTYNEQFF
TGCAGTGTTGAAGACCACGGGACTAGCACCTACAATGAGCAGTTCTTC
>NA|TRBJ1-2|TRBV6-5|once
CDSTESGLGGHTF
TGTGACAGCACCGAGTCAGGGCTCGGGGGCCACACCTTC
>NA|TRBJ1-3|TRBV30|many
CAWTRNSGNTIYF
TGTGCCTGGACACGGAACTCTGGAAACACCATATATTTT
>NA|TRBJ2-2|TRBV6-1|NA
CVSRAGLESTGELFF
TGTGTCAGCAGAGCAGGGCTGGAGAGCACCGGGGAGCTGTTTTTT
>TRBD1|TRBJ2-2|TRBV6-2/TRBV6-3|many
CASSSQGQLNTGELFF
TGTGCCAGCAGCTCACAGGGACAGCTGAACACCGGGGAGCTGTTTTTT
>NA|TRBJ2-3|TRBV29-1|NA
CSVEALSRVGVSTDTQYF
TGTAGCGTCGAAGCGTTGAGCAGGGTGGGGGTTAGCACAGATACGCAGTATTTT